In this sample, the clone carrying this T cell receptor (beta chain) turned up a few times. Its antigen is as yet unknown. The data were taken from a study of T-cell memory formation after mild COVID-19. Whole-study context: Largely, TCR clusters stayed within a single donor. Study conclusions and caveats: In second-wave clones peaking day 37, SARS-CoV-2 specificity remained unconfirmed. Clones that contracted clustered mainly in CM and EM if CD4+ and in EMRA if CD8+. Later expanders leaned CD4+, whereas day 15 to 85 contracting clones were balanced CD4/CD8.

TCRdb ran MiXCR on the 5' RACE reads and lists one entry per CDR3 protein. The sample records about 340,000 distinct CDR3 sequences, about 16% being singletons. Between the trimmed V and J ends, which lost 7 bases and 5 bases, there was a span of 19 bases. This CDR3 comprises 15 residues. CDR1 is MNHNS and CDR2 is SASEGT in the germline V gene. The rearrangement links TRBV6-1 to TRBJ2-3, with a tentative D call TRBD1 (6 bases). The sequenced sample was PBMCs or a T cell subset sorted from them (not recorded which). This receptor was obtained from a man in his late teens or twenties who had mild COVID-19 (a few samples of this study predate the infection). Cell type and time point are not known. The CDR3 loop is CASTEVTGSGDTQYF. Written as DNA, the CDR3 is TGTGCCAGCACCGAAGTAACAGGGTCGGGAGATACGCAGTATTTT.